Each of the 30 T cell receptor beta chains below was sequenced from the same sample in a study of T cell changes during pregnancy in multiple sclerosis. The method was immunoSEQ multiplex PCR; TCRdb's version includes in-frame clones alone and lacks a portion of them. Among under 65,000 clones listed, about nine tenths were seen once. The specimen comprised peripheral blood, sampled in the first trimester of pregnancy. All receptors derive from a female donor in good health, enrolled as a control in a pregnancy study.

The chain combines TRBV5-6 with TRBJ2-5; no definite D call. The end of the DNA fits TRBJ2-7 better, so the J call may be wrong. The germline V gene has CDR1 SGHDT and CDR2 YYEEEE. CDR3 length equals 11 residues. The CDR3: CASSLTYEQYF. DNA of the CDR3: TGTGCCAGCAGCTTAACCTACGAGCAGTACTTC.

The chain's CDR3 is CASSTYRDGSASGANVLTF. Written as DNA, the CDR3 is TGTGCCAGTAGTACGTACCGGGACGGGAGTGCTTCTGGGGCCAACGTCCTGACTTTC. The chain is built from TRBV19 and TRBJ2-6, with TRBD2 as a possible D gene (6 bases). The germline V gene encodes CDR1 LNHDA and CDR2 SQIVND (reference sequence). The ends were cut back, 4 bases at V and 1 base at J, with 20 bases in the middle. The CDR3 sequence is 19 residues long.

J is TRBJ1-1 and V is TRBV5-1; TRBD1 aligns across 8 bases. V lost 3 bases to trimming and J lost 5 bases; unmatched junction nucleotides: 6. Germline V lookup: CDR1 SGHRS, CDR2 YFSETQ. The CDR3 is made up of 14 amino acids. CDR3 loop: CASSSTGAGTEAFF. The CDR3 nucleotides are TGCGCCAGCAGCTCGACAGGGGCCGGGACTGAAGCTTTCTTT.

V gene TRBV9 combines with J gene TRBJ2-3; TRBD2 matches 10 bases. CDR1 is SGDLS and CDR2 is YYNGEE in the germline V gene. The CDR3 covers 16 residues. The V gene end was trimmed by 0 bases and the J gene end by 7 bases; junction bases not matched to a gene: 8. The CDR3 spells CASSVAASGGPNTQYF. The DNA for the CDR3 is TGTGCCAGCAGCGTAGCAGCTAGCGGGGGACCGAATACGCAGTATTTT.

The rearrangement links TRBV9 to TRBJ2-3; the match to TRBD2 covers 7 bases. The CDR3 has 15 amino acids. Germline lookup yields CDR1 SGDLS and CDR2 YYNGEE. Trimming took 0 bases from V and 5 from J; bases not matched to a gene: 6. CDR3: CASSVGGSGVDTQYF. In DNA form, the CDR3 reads TGTGCCAGCAGCGTAGGCGGGAGCGGGGTAGATACGCAGTATTTT.

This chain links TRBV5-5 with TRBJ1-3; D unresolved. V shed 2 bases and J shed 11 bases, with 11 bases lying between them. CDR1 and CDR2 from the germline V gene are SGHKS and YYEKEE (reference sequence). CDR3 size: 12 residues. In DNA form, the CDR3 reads TGTGCCAGCAGCTTAGCGAACGGCGCCATATATTTT. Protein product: CASSLANGAIYF.

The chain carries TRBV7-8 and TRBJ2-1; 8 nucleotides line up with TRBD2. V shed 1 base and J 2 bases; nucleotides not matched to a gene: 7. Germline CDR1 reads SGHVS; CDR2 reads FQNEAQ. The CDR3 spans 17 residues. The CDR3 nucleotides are TGTGCCAGCAGCTTAGTGGCAGCGGGGGAAACCTACAATGAGCAGTTCTTC. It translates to CASSLVAAGETYNEQFF.

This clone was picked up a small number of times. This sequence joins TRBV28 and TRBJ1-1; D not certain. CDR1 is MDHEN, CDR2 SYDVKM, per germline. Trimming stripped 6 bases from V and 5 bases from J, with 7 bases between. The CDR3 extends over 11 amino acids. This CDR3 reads CASRSTTEAFF. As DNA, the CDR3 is TGTGCCAGCAGGTCGACAACTGAAGCTTTCTTT.

The CDR3 here is CASSYSSGRETQYF. CDR3 nucleotide sequence: TGTGCCAGCAGTTACTCGAGCGGGAGAGAGACCCAGTACTTC. The chain links TRBV6-5 to TRBJ2-5, with 8 bases identical to TRBD2. The ends lost 0 bases at V and 4 bases at J; junction bases unmatched: 1. Germline V gene data show CDR1 as MNHEY and CDR2 as SVGAGI. The CDR3 sequence is 14 residues long.

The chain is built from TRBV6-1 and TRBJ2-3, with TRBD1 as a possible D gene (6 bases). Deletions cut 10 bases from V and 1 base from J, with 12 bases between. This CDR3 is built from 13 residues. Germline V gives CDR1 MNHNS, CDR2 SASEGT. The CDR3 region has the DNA TGTGCCAACCAGGGGATGGGCACAGATACGCAGTATTTT. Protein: CANQGMGTDTQYF.

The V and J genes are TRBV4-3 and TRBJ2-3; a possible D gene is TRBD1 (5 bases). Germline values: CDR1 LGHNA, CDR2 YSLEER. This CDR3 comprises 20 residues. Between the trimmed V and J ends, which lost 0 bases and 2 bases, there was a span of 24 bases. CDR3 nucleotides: TGCGCCAGCAGCCAAGATAGGAAAATTAGGGGATTCTCTTCCACAGATACGCAGTATTTT. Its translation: CASSQDRKIRGFSSTDTQYF.

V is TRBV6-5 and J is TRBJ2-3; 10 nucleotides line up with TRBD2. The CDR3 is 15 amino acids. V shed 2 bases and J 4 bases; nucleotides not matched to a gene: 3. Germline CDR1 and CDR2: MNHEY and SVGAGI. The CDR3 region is CASSYGGLASDTQYF. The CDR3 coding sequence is TGTGCCAGCAGTTACGGGGGACTAGCGTCAGATACGCAGTATTTT.

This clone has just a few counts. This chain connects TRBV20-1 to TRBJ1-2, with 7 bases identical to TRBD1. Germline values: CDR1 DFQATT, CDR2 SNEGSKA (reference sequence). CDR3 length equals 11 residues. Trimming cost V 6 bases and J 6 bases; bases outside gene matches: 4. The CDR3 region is CSAPDRDGYTF. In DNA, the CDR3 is TGCAGTGCCCCTGACAGGGATGGCTACACCTTC.

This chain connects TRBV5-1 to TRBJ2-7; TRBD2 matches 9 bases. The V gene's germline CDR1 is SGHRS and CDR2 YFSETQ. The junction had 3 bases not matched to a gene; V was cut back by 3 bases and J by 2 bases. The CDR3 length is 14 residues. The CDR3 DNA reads TGCGCCAGCAGCTCGACTAGCGGAGCCTACGAGCAGTACTTC. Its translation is CASSSTSGAYEQYF.

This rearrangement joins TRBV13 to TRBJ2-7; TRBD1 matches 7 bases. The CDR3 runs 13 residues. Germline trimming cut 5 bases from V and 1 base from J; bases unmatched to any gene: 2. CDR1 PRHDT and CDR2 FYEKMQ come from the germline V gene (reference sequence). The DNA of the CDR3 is TGTGCCAGCAGCCCGGGACAGTCCTACGAGCAGTACTTC. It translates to CASSPGQSYEQYF. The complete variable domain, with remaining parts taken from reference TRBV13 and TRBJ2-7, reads AAGVIQSPRHLIKEKRETATLKCYPIPRHDTVYWYQQGPGQDPQFLISFYEKMQSDKGSIPDRFSAQQFSDYHSELNMSSLELGDSALYFCASSPGQSYEQYFGPGTRLTVT.

The CDR3 spells CASSLGRGPGELFF. CDR3 DNA: TGTGCCAGCAGCTTAGGGAGGGGACCCGGGGAGCTGTTTTTT. The V and J genes are TRBV11-2 and TRBJ2-2; a possible D gene is TRBD2 (6 bases). The CDR3 spans 14 residues. The ends were cut back, 1 base at V and 6 bases at J, with 9 bases in the middle. Germline V lookup: CDR1 SGHAT, CDR2 FQNNGV.

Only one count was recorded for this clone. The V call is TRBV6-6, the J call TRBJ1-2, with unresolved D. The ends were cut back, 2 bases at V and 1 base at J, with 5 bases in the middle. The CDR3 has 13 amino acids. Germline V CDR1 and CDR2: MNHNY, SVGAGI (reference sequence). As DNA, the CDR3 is TGTGCCAGCAGTTACGGCAATAACTATGGCTACACCTTC. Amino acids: CASSYGNNYGYTF.

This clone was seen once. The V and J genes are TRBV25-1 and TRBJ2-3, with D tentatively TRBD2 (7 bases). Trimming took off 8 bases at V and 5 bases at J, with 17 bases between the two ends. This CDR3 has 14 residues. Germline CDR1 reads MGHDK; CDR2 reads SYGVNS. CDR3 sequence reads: CASLWRGRRDTQYF. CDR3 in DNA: TGTGCCAGCTTGTGGCGGGGGCGGCGAGATACGCAGTATTTT.

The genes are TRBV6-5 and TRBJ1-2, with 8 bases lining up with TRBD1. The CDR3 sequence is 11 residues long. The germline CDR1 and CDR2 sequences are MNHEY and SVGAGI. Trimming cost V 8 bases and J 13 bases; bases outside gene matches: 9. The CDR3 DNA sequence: TGTGCCAGCCAAAGCGCCAGGGGGCGCACCTTC. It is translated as CASQSARGRTF.

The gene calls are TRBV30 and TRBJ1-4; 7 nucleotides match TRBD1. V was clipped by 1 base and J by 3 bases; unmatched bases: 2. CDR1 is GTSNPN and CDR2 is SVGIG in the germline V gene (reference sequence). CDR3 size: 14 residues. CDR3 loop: CAWSEGAANEKLFF. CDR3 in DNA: TGTGCCTGGAGTGAGGGGGCAGCTAATGAAAAACTGTTTTTT.

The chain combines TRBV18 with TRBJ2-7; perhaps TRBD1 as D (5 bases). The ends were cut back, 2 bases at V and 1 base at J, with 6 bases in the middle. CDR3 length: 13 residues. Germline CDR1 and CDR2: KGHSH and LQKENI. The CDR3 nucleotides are TGTGCCAGCTCACCATCAGGGTCCTACGAGCAGTACTTC. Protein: CASSPSGSYEQYF. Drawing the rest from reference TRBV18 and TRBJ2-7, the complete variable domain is NAGVMQNPRHLVRRRGQEARLRCSPMKGHSHVYWYRQLPEEGLKFMVYLQKENIIDESGMPKERFSAEFPKEGPSILRIQQVVRGDSAAYFCASSPSGSYEQYFGPGTRLTVT.

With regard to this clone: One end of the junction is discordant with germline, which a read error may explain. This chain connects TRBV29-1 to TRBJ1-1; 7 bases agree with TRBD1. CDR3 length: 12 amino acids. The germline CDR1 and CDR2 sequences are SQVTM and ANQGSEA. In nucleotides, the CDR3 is TGCAGCGTGGAACAGGGGAACGCTGAAGCTTTCTTT. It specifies CSVEQGNAEAFF.

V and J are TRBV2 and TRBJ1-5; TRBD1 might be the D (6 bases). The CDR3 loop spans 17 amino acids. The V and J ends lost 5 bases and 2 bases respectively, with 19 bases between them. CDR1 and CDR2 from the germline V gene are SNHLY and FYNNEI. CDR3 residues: CASSPGASGGGNQPQHF. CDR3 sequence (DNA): TGTGCCAGCAGTCCAGGGGCCTCTGGGGGTGGCAATCAGCCCCAGCATTTT. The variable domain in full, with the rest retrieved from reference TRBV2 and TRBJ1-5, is EPEVTQTPSHQVTQMGQEVILRCVPISNHLYFYWYRQILGQKVEFLVSFYNNEISEKSEIFDDQFSVERPDGSNFTLKIRSTKLEDSAMYFCASSPGASGGGNQPQHFGDGTRLSIL.

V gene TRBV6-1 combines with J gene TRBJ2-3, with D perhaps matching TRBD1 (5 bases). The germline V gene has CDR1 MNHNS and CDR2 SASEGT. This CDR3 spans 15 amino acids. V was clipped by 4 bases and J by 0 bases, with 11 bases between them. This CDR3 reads CASSAVRASTDTQYF. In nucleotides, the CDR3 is TGTGCCAGCAGTGCCGTCAGGGCGAGCACAGATACGCAGTATTTT.

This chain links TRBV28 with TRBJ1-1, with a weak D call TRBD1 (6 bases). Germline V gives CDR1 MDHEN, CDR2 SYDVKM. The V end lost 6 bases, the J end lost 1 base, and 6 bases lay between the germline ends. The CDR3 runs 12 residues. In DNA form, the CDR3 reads TGTGCCAGCAGGGACAGGAACACTGAAGCTTTCTTT. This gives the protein CASRDRNTEAFF.

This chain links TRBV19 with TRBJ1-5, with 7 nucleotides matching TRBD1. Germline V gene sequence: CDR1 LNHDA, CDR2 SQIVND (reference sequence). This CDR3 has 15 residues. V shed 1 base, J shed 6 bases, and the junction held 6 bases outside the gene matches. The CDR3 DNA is TGTGCCAGTAGTATAGCTGACAGGGTAGGTCAGCCCCAGCATTTT. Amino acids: CASSIADRVGQPQHF.

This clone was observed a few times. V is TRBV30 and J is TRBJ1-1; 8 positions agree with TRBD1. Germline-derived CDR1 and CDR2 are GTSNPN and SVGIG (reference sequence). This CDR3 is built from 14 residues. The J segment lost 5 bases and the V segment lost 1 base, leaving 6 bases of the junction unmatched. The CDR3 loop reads CAWSAPGGYTEAFF. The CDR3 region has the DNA TGTGCCTGGAGTGCCCCAGGGGGCTATACTGAAGCTTTCTTT.

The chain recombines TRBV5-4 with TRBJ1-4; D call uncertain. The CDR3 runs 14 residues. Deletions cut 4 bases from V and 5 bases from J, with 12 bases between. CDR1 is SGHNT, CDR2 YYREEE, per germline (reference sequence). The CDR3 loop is CASSLDTGNEKLFF. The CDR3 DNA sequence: TGTGCCAGCAGCCTCGACACGGGGAATGAAAAACTGTTTTTT.

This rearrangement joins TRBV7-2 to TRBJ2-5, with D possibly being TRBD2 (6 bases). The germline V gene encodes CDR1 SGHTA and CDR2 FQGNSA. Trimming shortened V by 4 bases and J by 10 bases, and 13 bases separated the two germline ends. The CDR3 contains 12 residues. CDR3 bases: TGTGCCAGCAGCTCTACCCGGGGGAACCAGTACTTC. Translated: CASSSTRGNQYF.

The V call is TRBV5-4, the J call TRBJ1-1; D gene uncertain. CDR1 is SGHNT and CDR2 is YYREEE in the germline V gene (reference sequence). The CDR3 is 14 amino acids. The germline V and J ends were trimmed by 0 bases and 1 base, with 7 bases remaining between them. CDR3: CASSLGATNTEAFF. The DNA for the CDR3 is TGTGCCAGCAGCTTGGGAGCAACGAACACTGAAGCTTTCTTT.